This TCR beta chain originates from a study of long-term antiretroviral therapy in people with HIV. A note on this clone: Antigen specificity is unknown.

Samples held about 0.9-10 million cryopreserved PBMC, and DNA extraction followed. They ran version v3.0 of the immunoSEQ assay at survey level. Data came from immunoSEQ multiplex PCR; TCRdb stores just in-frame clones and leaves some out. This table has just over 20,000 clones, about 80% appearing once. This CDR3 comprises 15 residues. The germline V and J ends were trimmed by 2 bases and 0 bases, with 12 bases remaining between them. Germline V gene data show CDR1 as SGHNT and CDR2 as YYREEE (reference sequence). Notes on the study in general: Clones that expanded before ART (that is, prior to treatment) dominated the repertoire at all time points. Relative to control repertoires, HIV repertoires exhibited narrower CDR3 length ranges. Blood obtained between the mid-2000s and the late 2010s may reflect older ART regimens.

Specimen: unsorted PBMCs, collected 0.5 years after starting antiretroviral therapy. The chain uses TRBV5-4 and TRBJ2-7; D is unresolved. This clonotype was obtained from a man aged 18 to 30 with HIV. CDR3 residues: CASSFGSGASYEQYF. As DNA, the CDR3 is TGTGCCAGCAGCTTTGGGTCCGGCGCCTCCTACGAGCAGTACTTC.